The next 18 T cell receptor beta chains were all read from a single sample in a study of blood T cell repertoires in COVID-19. The assay was immunoSEQ multiplex PCR, and TCRdb's table has in-frame clones only and misses some. The data show 220,000 or so clones, about 81% seen once. Sequencing was carried out using peripheral blood. Receptor source: a woman aged 80 or over with COVID-19, enrolled during active disease.

This clone appeared a single time. The chain carries TRBV18 and TRBJ2-1; 8 positions agree with TRBD2. J was trimmed by 4 bases and V by 0 bases; bases with no gene match: 14. Germline V gene sequence: CDR1 KGHSH, CDR2 LQKENI. The CDR3 length is 19 residues. DNA of the CDR3: TGTGCCAGCTCACCACCTCGGGAGGGCAGGGCAGGGAAATACAATGAGCAGTTCTTC. This sequence encodes CASSPPREGRAGKYNEQFF.

The chain couples TRBV19 to TRBJ1-5; 7 nucleotides line up with TRBD1. The CDR3 runs to 14 residues. J lost 0 bases, V lost 7 bases, and 3 bases had no gene match. From germline, CDR1 is LNHDA and CDR2 SQIVND (reference sequence). The CDR3 region is CASKGAPSNQPQHF. Here the CDR3 DNA reads TGTGCCAGTAAGGGGGCGCCTAGCAATCAGCCCCAGCATTTT.

The chain is built from TRBV6-5 and TRBJ1-2; D is uncertain. Germline CDR1 is MNHEY and CDR2 is SVGAGI. V was shortened by 6 bases and J by 4 bases, with 18 bases between the two germline ends. The CDR3 has 15 residues. The CDR3 DNA reads as TGTGCCAGCAGCTCTCCTGTATCTCCCTTCTATGGCTACACCTTC. Its translation is CASSSPVSPFYGYTF.

V is TRBV2 and J is TRBJ1-3; the D gene is possibly TRBD1 (5 bases). Per the germline V gene, CDR1 is SNHLY and CDR2 is FYNNEI. CDR3 length: 15 amino acids. Trimming left V 6 bases short and J 4 bases short, with 16 bases between. The CDR3 sequence is CASSVQAGKGNTIYF. The CDR3 DNA follows: TGTGCCAGCAGCGTACAGGCTGGTAAGGGAAACACCATATATTTT.

In DNA, the CDR3 is TGTGCCAGCAGCTTAGAAGCAGGGTACTATGGCTACACCTTC. Its translation: CASSLEAGYYGYTF. This chain uses TRBV7-2 with TRBJ1-2; a possible D gene is TRBD1 (5 bases). Per the germline V gene, CDR1 is SGHTA and CDR2 is FQGNSA. V lost 1 base to trimming and J lost 3 bases, with 9 bases between them. This CDR3 contains 14 residues.

The genes are TRBV5-1 and TRBJ2-7; TRBD1 aligns across 8 bases. V dropped 1 base and J dropped 1; count of bases not matched to a gene: 1. Germline V gene lookup returns CDR1 SGHRS and CDR2 YFSETQ. This CDR3 spans 14 amino acids. CDR3 nucleotides: TGCGCCAGCAGCTTGTGGACAGGGTCCTACGAGCAGTACTTC. This sequence encodes CASSLWTGSYEQYF.

The V gene is TRBV5-4, the J gene TRBJ2-1; 9 bases are shared with TRBD1. V lost 3 bases and J lost 15; bases outside the gene matches: 7. The V gene's germline CDR1 is SGHNT and CDR2 YYREEE (reference sequence). The CDR3 totals 12 residues. The CDR3 DNA follows: TGTGCCAGCAGCTGGGACAGGGATGCCTTGTTCTTC. This codes for CASSWDRDALFF. Using reference TRBV5-4 and TRBJ2-1 for the parts outside the CDR3, the full variable domain is ETGVTQSPTHLIKTRGQQVTLRCSSQSGHNTVSWYQQALGQGPQFIFQYYREEENGRGNFPPRFSGLQFPNYSSELNVNALELDDSALYLCASSWDRDALFFGPGTRLTVL.

The chain carries TRBV10-1 and TRBJ1-5, with 9 nucleotides matching TRBD1. With V trimmed by 10 bases and J by 7 bases, 17 bases remained unmatched. Looked up from germline, CDR1 is WNHNN and CDR2 is SYGVQD (reference sequence). This CDR3 contains 16 residues. The CDR3 DNA is TGCGCCACATCACCGGTGGGACAGGGCGTTCGCCAGCCCCAGCATTTT. It is translated as CATSPVGQGVRQPQHF.

The V call is TRBV7-6, the J call TRBJ2-7; 7 bases match TRBD1. The CDR3 is 13 amino acids. CDR1 and CDR2 from the germline V gene are SGHVS and FNYEAQ. The J segment lost 4 bases and the V segment lost 8 bases, leaving 8 bases of the junction unmatched. The CDR3 DNA reads TGTGCCAGCTCGCAGGGGGAGAGGTACGAGCAGTACTTC. It specifies CASSQGERYEQYF. The whole variable domain, remainder taken from reference TRBV7-6 and TRBJ2-7, is GAGVSQSPRYKVTKRGQDVALRCDPISGHVSLYWYRQALGQGPEFLTYFNYEAQQDKSGLPNDRFSAERPEGSISTLTIQRTEQRDSAMYRCASSQGERYEQYFGPGTRLTVT.

This clone was counted between two and nine times. The chain recombines TRBV6-6 with TRBJ2-7, with TRBD1 as a possible D gene (6 bases). This CDR3 spans 15 amino acids. From germline, CDR1 is MNHNY and CDR2 SVGAGI (reference sequence). The germline V and J ends were trimmed by 5 bases and 5 bases, with 19 bases remaining between them. In DNA form, the CDR3 reads TGTGCCAGCAGTAGATCACAGGGAATCCCCCACGAGCAGTACTTC. It specifies CASSRSQGIPHEQYF.

The gene calls are TRBV6-4 and TRBJ2-2; possible D gene TRBD2, 5 bases. Germline CDR1 MRHNA, CDR2 SNTAGT. The V end was cut by 5 bases, the J end by 1 base, with 20 bases between. This CDR3 is built from 18 residues. Here the CDR3 reads CASSRGPLLNQNTGELFF. In nucleotides, the CDR3 is TGTGCCAGCAGTCGAGGGCCTTTACTCAACCAGAACACCGGGGAGCTGTTTTTT.

The chain couples TRBV6-5 to TRBJ2-7; 10 bases fit TRBD2. There are 15 residues in the CDR3. V lost 3 bases to trimming and J lost 2 bases; unmatched junction nucleotides: 4. From germline, CDR1 is MNHEY and CDR2 SVGAGI. The CDR3 loop reads CASSYTSGVPYEQYF. In DNA, the CDR3 is TGTGCCAGCAGTTATACTAGCGGGGTACCCTACGAGCAGTACTTC.

The rearrangement joins TRBV28 to TRBJ1-2; 11 bases line up with TRBD1. The CDR3 length is 14 residues. V gave up 4 bases and J gave up 8 bases; unmatched junction bases: 6. The germline V gene encodes CDR1 MDHEN and CDR2 SYDVKM. CDR3: CASSWDRGFGGYTF. CDR3 coding DNA: TGTGCCAGCAGTTGGGACAGGGGGTTTGGGGGCTACACCTTC.

The chain recombines TRBV24-1 with TRBJ2-5; 7 nucleotides match TRBD1. Germline CDR1 KGHDR, CDR2 SFDVKD. This CDR3 spans 14 amino acids. V gave up 10 bases and J gave up 3 bases; unmatched junction bases: 10. The CDR3 region has the DNA TGTGCCACAAGCCGCACAGGGGTTGAAGAGACCCAGTACTTC. Protein: CATSRTGVEETQYF.

V gene TRBV6-2 or TRBV6-3 combines with J gene TRBJ1-5; tentative D call: TRBD1 (6 bases). Germline CDR1 and CDR2: MNHEY and SVGEGT. This CDR3 has 14 amino acids. V lost 6 bases, J lost 9 bases, and 18 bases lay in between. CDR3 nucleotide sequence: TGTGCCAGCAGCCTACAGGGACGGGAACGGCCCCAGCATTTT. Translation: CASSLQGRERPQHF.

V usage is TRBV5-1 and J usage is TRBJ1-2; D is perhaps TRBD1 (5 bases). CDR3 length: 13 amino acids. Germline values: CDR1 SGHRS, CDR2 YFSETQ. V gave up 4 bases and J gave up 0 bases, with 7 bases separating them. CDR3 residues: CASSVTANYGYTF. In DNA, the CDR3 is TGCGCCAGCAGCGTGACAGCTAACTATGGCTACACCTTC.

This clone was detected a few times. The chain's CDR3 is CASSLGTGSYEQYF. CDR3 nucleotide sequence: TGCGCCAGCAGCCTAGGGACAGGGAGCTACGAGCAGTACTTC. This chain joins TRBV4-1 and TRBJ2-7; 9 nucleotides align to TRBD1. Germline trimming cut 4 bases from V and 3 bases from J; bases unmatched to any gene: 4. This CDR3 has 14 amino acids. The germline V gene has CDR1 MGHRA and CDR2 YSYEKL.

The V call is TRBV24-1, the J call TRBJ2-5; D remains unclear. The CDR3 runs 16 residues. The V gene's germline CDR1 is KGHDR and CDR2 SFDVKD. V gave up 1 base and J gave up 0 bases, with 11 bases separating them. The CDR3 sequence is CATSDFGETYQETQYF. CDR3 in DNA: TGTGCCACCAGTGATTTCGGAGAGACCTACCAAGAGACCCAGTACTTC.